This T cell receptor (beta chain) came from a study of blood T cell repertoires in COVID-19. Study details: Samples came from the United States, Italy and Spain, spanning acute and convalescent COVID-19. T cells, B-cell-depleted T cells, or PBMCs provided the cDNA or gDNA that served as material.

The CDR3 is made up of 14 amino acids. Trimming stripped 5 bases from V and 2 bases from J, with 13 bases between. Germline loops: CDR1 PRHDT, CDR2 FYEKMQ (reference sequence). This clone appeared a single time. Original methodology: It was from reference gene primer amplification that nucleated cell counts were estimated. Method: immunoSEQ multiplex PCR; TCRdb's copy keeps in-frame clones and lacks some. That table furnishes V, J and clone size, whereas the DNA furnished D and trimming. In the table there are 25,000 to 35,000 clones, around 84% of which are singletons. The chain uses TRBV13 and TRBJ2-7, with a tentative D call TRBD1 (6 bases). Sequencing used peripheral blood. This TCR derives from a human donor in a cohort sampled during active COVID-19. In nucleotides, the CDR3 is TGTGCCAGCAGCGAAACAGGGTTCACCTACGAGCAGTACTTC. Amino acids: CASSETGFTYEQYF.